This T cell receptor (beta chain) was identified in a study of T cells in Graves' hyperthyroidism and ophthalmopathy. TCR beta CDR3 region amplification was performed from RNA transcripts. RT-PCR in the first round (using the HTBI primer set) targeted the TCR CDR3. One entry per CDR3 protein, called by TCRdb with MiXCR from the multiplex PCR reads. The sample has approximately 710,000 distinct CDR3 sequences, 15% to 20% seen once. This clonotype appeared many times. The source material was blood. This receptor was obtained from a man aged 45-65 years with Graves' hyperthyroidism.

DNA of the CDR3: TGCGCCAGCAGTGAGGGGCAGGGGGCTGAAGACGAGCAGTACTTC. Translation: CASSEGQGAEDEQYF. The V call is TRBV10-1, the J call TRBJ2-7; 8 bases match TRBD1. Trimming at V came to 2 bases and at J to 5 bases, leaving 8 bases not matched to a gene. Germline assignment: CDR1 WNHNN and CDR2 SYGVQD (reference sequence). The CDR3 sequence is 15 residues long.